The rows below give T cell receptor beta chains drawn from one sample of a study of OX40 agonist ivuxolimab in advanced cancers. Libraries were prepared by immunoSEQ multiplex PCR; TCRdb keeps only in-frame clonotypes and omits some of them. There are approximately 92,000 clones in the sample; 95% to 96% occur only once, and about 2% lies in the top ten. The sample consisted of CD4+ or CD8+ T cells sorted from blood, taken in a trial of the OX40 agonist ivuxolimab. Receptors were obtained from an adult with an advanced solid tumor such as melanoma, head and neck, liver or kidney cancer. Both conserved end residues are part of each CDR3. A D gene is named only where the DNA matches it firmly. Not every row has a clone size; where given, it reads once, few, many or a size class.

j_gene: TRBJ2-7; d_gene: NA; abundance: NA; v_gene: TRBV27; CDR3aa: CASSLGHLYEQYF; CDR3nt: TGTGCCAGCAGTTTGGGACACCTATACGAGCAGTACTTC
j_gene: TRBJ2-7; d_gene: NA; abundance: NA; v_gene: TRBV28; CDR3aa: CASSLGGYEQYF; CDR3nt: TGTGCCAGCAGTTTAGGGGGATACGAGCAGTACTTC
j_gene: TRBJ1-1; d_gene: NA; abundance: NA; v_gene: TRBV19; CDR3aa: CASSRLGTEAFF; CDR3nt: TGTGCCAGTAGCCGTCTGGGCACTGAAGCTTTCTTT
j_gene: TRBJ2-3; d_gene: TRBD1; abundance: NA; v_gene: TRBV29-1; CDR3aa: CSVQIQGVYSTDTQYF; CDR3nt: TGCAGCGTTCAAATACAGGGGGTGTACAGCACAGATACGCAGTATTTT
j_gene: TRBJ2-1; d_gene: TRBD2; abundance: NA; v_gene: TRBV7-3; CDR3aa: CASSFSGTSGYNEQFF; CDR3nt: TGTGCCAGCAGCTTCTCCGGGACTAGCGGATACAATGAGCAGTTCTTC
j_gene: TRBJ1-5; d_gene: NA; abundance: NA; v_gene: TRBV13; CDR3aa: CAGSQTRDQPQHF; CDR3nt: TGTGCCGGCAGCCAAACAAGGGATCAGCCCCAGCATTTT
j_gene: TRBJ1-5; d_gene: NA; abundance: NA; v_gene: TRBV7-9; CDR3aa: CASSRDPLEPQHF; CDR3nt: TGTGCCAGCAGCCGGGACCCCCTCGAGCCCCAGCATTTT
j_gene: TRBJ2-3; d_gene: NA; abundance: NA; v_gene: TRBV19; CDR3aa: CASSDQDSQHTQYF; CDR3nt: TGTGCCAGTTCTGATCAAGACTCCCAGCATACGCAGTATTTT
j_gene: TRBJ1-1; d_gene: TRBD1; abundance: NA; v_gene: TRBV7-9; CDR3aa: CASSAVPGQGRAFF; CDR3nt: TGTGCCAGCAGCGCCGTCCCGGGACAGGGCAGAGCTTTCTTT
j_gene: TRBJ1-2; d_gene: NA; abundance: NA; v_gene: TRBV4-1; CDR3aa: CASSQDAGVGYGYTF; CDR3nt: TGCGCCAGCAGCCAAGATGCAGGGGTGGGGTATGGCTACACCTTC
j_gene: TRBJ2-1; d_gene: TRBD2; abundance: NA; v_gene: TRBV6-5; CDR3aa: CASRAWTSDHEQFF; CDR3nt: TGTGCCAGCAGGGCCTGGACTAGCGACCATGAGCAGTTCTTC
j_gene: TRBJ1-3; d_gene: NA; abundance: NA; v_gene: TRBV9; CDR3aa: CASSVEGSGGNTIYF; CDR3nt: TGTGCCAGCAGCGTAGAGGGTAGTGGTGGAAACACCATATATTTT
j_gene: TRBJ1-4; d_gene: NA; abundance: NA; v_gene: TRBV29-1; CDR3aa: CSVLENEKLFF; CDR3nt: TGCAGCGTTCTGGAGAATGAAAAACTGTTTTTT
j_gene: TRBJ1-2; d_gene: NA; abundance: NA; v_gene: TRBV5-6; CDR3aa: CASSLRDWAWDYGYTF; CDR3nt: TGTGCCAGCAGTCTCCGGGATTGGGCCTGGGACTATGGCTACACCTTC
j_gene: TRBJ2-7; d_gene: TRBD1; abundance: NA; v_gene: TRBV28; CDR3aa: CASSVGTELYEQYF; CDR3nt: TGTGCCAGCAGTGTGGGGACAGAACTCTACGAGCAGTACTTC
j_gene: TRBJ1-1; d_gene: NA; abundance: few; v_gene: TRBV13; CDR3aa: CASSLGNTEAFF; CDR3nt: TGTGCCAGCAGCTTAGGGAACACTGAAGCTTTCTTT